The 5 T cell receptor beta chains below come from one sample, sequenced in a study of immune heterogeneity within non-small cell lung tumors. Amplifying TCR beta CDR3 involved multiplex PCR carried out with 32 V and 13 J primers. MiXCR was run by TCRdb on the multiplex PCR reads, yielding one entry per CDR3 protein. The sample lists tens of thousands of distinct CDR3 sequences, about 30% occurring once. Genomic DNA extracted from bulk tumor tissue served as template. A total of 600 ng was used per sample. The authors collected several far-apart biopsies from each primary tumor during surgery. Curative operations were performed on patients who had untreated, newly diagnosed non-small cell lung cancer. The sequenced sample was lung tumor tissue. These receptors were obtained from a man aged 35 to 55 with non-small cell lung cancer.

Ten or more counts support this clonotype. The chain carries TRBV7-6 and TRBJ2-7, with D perhaps matching TRBD1 or TRBD2 (6 bases each). V lost 0 bases and J lost 3, with 15 bases in between. Germline CDR1 is SGHVS and CDR2 is FNYEAQ. There are 16 residues in the CDR3. DNA for the CDR3: TGTGCCAGCAGCTTAGCCCCCACTAGCAGGGGCTACGAGCAGTACTTC. Protein sequence: CASSLAPTSRGYEQYF.

This clonotype was observed a single time. This sequence may be a read error, since a much larger clone differs from it by one base. The chain carries TRBV27 and TRBJ1-5; D call uncertain. CDR3 size: 15 residues. Germline V lookup: CDR1 MNHEY, CDR2 SMNVEV (reference sequence). This CDR3 is CASRGGIGGNQPHHF. In nucleotides, the CDR3 is TGTGCCAGCAGGGGAGGGATTGGTGGCAATCAGCCCCACCATTTT.

As to this clonotype: Being one base from a much bigger clone, this may be a read error. V is TRBV6-4 and J is TRBJ2-7; perhaps TRBD2 as D (6 bases). V lost 5 bases, J lost 2 bases, and 16 bases lay in between. This CDR3 comprises 15 residues. Per germline, CDR1 MRHNA and CDR2 SNTAGT. CDR3 coding DNA: TGTGCCAGCAGTTACTTTAGCTGGAGGGCCTACGAGCAGTACTTC. Protein product: CASSYFSWRAYEQYF.

The J gene is TRBJ1-1, the V gene TRBV19; D is unclear. V lost 5 bases and J lost 5, with 12 bases in between. This CDR3 comprises 13 residues. Germline V gene data show CDR1 as LNHDA and CDR2 as SQIVND (reference sequence). Here the CDR3 reads CASSLYKETEAFF. The CDR3 DNA follows: TGTGCCAGTAGTCTATATAAGGAGACTGAAGCTTTCTTT.

Notes on this clonotype: The CDR3 ends on some other residue instead of the conserved phenylalanine or tryptophan, so this is likely a read error. V is TRBV7-2 and J is TRBJ2-7; maybe TRBD2 (5 bases). The CDR3 is 15 amino acids. Germline lookup yields CDR1 SGHTA and CDR2 FQGNSA. The CDR3 loop reads CANSLAQTFIYEQYL. CDR3 bases: TGTGCCAACAGCTTAGCGCAGACTTTTATTTACGAGCAGTACTTA.